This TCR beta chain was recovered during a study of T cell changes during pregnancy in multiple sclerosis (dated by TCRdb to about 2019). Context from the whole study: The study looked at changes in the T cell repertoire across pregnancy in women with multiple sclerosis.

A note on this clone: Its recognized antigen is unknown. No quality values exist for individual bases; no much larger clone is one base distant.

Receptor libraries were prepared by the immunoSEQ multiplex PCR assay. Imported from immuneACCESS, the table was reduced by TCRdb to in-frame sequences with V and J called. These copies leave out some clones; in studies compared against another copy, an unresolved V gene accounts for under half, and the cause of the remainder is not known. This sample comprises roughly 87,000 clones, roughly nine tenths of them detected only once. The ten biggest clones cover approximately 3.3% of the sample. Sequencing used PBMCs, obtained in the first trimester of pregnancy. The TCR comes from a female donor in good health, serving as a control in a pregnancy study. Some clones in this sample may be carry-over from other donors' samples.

The CDR3 reads as follows: CASSRTYNEKLFF. The bases are TGTGCCAGCAGCCGAACTTATAATGAAAAACTGTTTTTT. The chain is made from TRBV14 and TRBJ1-4; the D gene cannot be named for sure. According to the germline V gene, CDR1 reads SGHDN and CDR2 reads FVKESK. Taken from cysteine to phenylalanine, the CDR3 has 13 residues. Just CDR3 DNA is preserved here, 39 bases in frame from base 1. V is shortened by 4 bases, J by 4 bases, and the region joining them spans 7 bases.